These 10 T cell receptor beta chains originate from one sample sequenced in a study of CD8+ T cells in alopecia areata (dated by TCRdb to about 2018). The library was generated by the immunoSEQ multiplex PCR assay. RNA was extracted from all samples and reverse transcribed into cDNA as template for TCR sequencing. Here the immuneACCESS table is served through TCRdb, limited to in-frame sequences with V and J called. Missing clones are a known gap in these copies; in checked studies unresolved V genes cover under half, and the rest lacks a known reason. This sample holds over 100,000 clones; 53% were observed only once. The ten most abundant clones make up just over 0.45% of the sample. The time point label on this specimen signifies: 4 weeks on oral tofacitinib. The treatment or condition label corresponds to: oral pan-JAK inhibitor, 5-10 mg twice daily. Sequencing used CD4+ T cells sorted from blood, obtained at week 4, from a patient treated with tofacitinib. The receptors were gathered from a human donor with alopecia areata.

This chain links TRBV2 with TRBJ2-7; D is possibly TRBD1 (6 bases). Trimming removed 6 bases at V and 1 base at J, with 10 bases between. Germline V CDR1 and CDR2: SNHLY, FYNNEI. This CDR3 has 13 amino acids. CDR3 sequence reads: CASRATGSYEQYF. The CDR3 region has the DNA TGTGCCAGCAGGGCGACAGGATCCTACGAGCAGTACTTC.

The rearrangement joins TRBV30 to TRBJ2-1; a weak D match, TRBD2 (6 bases). Per the germline V gene, CDR1 is GTSNPN and CDR2 is SVGIG (reference sequence). The CDR3 covers 15 residues. CDR3 nucleotide sequence: TGTGCTGGGGGAAATAGTCCACGGGGAGGCAATGAGCAGTTCTTC. Protein sequence: CAGGNSPRGGNEQFF.

This clone was seen more than once but under ten times. The genes are TRBV10-3 and TRBJ2-3, with D tentatively TRBD1 (5 bases). This CDR3 region has 15 residues. CDR1 and CDR2 (germline): ENHRY, SYGVKD. With 4 bases removed from V and 3 bases from J, the gap between germline ends came to 14 bases. CDR3 sequence: CAISGGRVGTDTQYF. The CDR3 DNA sequence: TGTGCCATCAGTGGGGGCAGGGTAGGGACAGATACGCAGTATTTT.

The chain is built from TRBV5-1 and TRBJ2-5; 14 nucleotides agree with TRBD2. V lost 4 bases, J lost 4 bases, and 3 bases stayed unmatched. The germline CDR1 and CDR2 sequences are SGHRS and YFSETQ. The CDR3 spans 15 residues. The CDR3 DNA reads as TGCGCCAGCAGCGCGGGGACTAGCGGGAGAGAGACCCAGTACTTC. Amino acid sequence: CASSAGTSGRETQYF.

This chain uses TRBV4-1 with TRBJ2-5; D ambiguous. V was cut by 4 bases and J by 4 bases, with 10 bases left in between. This CDR3 is 13 amino acids long. Germline V gene data show CDR1 as MGHRA and CDR2 as YSYEKL. The CDR3 loop is CASSLQTGETQYF. In DNA, the CDR3 is TGCGCCAGCAGCCTTCAGACGGGAGAGACCCAGTACTTC.

This clone was seen a handful of times. The CDR3 loop reads CASSLFQRANTEAFF. The CDR3 region has the DNA TGTGCCAGCAGCTTATTTCAGCGGGCGAACACTGAAGCTTTCTTT. V is TRBV7-9 and J is TRBJ1-1; D gene ambiguous. This CDR3 region has 15 residues. Germline V gene lookup returns CDR1 SEHNR and CDR2 FQNEAQ (reference sequence). Trimming cost V 2 bases and J 1 base, with 11 bases left between them. The whole variable domain, remainder taken from reference TRBV7-9 and TRBJ1-1, is DTGVSQNPRHKITKRGQNVTFRCDPISEHNRLYWYRQTLGQGPEFLTYFQNEAQLEKSRLLSDRFSAERPKGSFSTLEIQRTEQGDSAMYLCASSLFQRANTEAFFGQGTRLTVV.

This chain connects TRBV27 to TRBJ2-7; D possibly corresponds to TRBD2 (6 bases). Trimming stripped 3 bases from V and 3 bases from J, with 15 bases between. Per the germline V gene, CDR1 is MNHEY and CDR2 is SMNVEV (reference sequence). CDR3 size: 15 residues. The CDR3 loop reads CASSLKSPGDYEQYF. In nucleotides, the CDR3 is TGTGCCAGCAGTTTGAAGAGCCCGGGGGACTACGAGCAGTACTTC.

The chain uses TRBV29-1 and TRBJ2-7; D is tentatively TRBD1 or TRBD2 (5 bases each). This CDR3 region has 13 residues. Germline CDR1 and CDR2: SQVTM and ANQGSEA. The V end lost 6 bases, the J end lost 3 bases, and 15 bases lay between the germline ends. The CDR3 is CSVIRDGYYEQYF. The CDR3 bases are TGCAGCGTGATCCGGGACGGCTACTACGAGCAGTACTTC.

The rearrangement uses TRBV19 and TRBJ2-7; 12 bases are shared with TRBD1. This CDR3 is 15 amino acids long. The V segment lost 5 bases and the J segment 4 bases; nucleotides outside the gene matches: 6. The germline gives CDR1 LNHDA, CDR2 SQIVND (reference sequence). CDR3 residues: CASSAPGQGAYEQYF. As DNA, the CDR3 is TGTGCCAGTAGTGCCCCGGGACAGGGGGCTTACGAGCAGTACTTC.

This clone was counted a few times. The V call is TRBV29-1, the J call TRBJ1-4; TRBD1 matches at 10 bases. CDR3 length: 16 residues. Germline lookup yields CDR1 SQVTM and CDR2 ANQGSEA. J lost 7 bases, V lost 0 bases, and 8 bases had no gene match. CDR3 in DNA: TGCAGCGTTGAAGACTTGTCGGGACAGGGGAGTGAAAAACTGTTTTTT. Translation: CSVEDLSGQGSEKLFF.